These T cell receptor beta chains were read from a single sample in a study of OX40 agonist ivuxolimab in advanced cancers. Sequencing was performed with immunoSEQ multiplex PCR; in TCRdb, only in-frame clones are kept and a portion is missing. This sample has about 81,000 clones, with more than 75% found just once. This specimen consisted of CD4+ or CD8+ T cells sorted from blood, obtained in a trial of the OX40 agonist ivuxolimab. Receptors originate from an adult with an advanced solid tumor such as melanoma, head and neck, liver or kidney cancer. Each CDR3 is given with its conserved first and last residue. The D gene is left open where the match is weak. Clone size is not always given. Where it is, it says once, few, many or a class for expanded clones.

d_call,clone_size,v_call,j_call,cdr3_aa,cdr3_nt
TRBD1,.,TRBV4-1,TRBJ2-3,CASSPGRDRGEHTQYF,TGCGCCAGCAGCCCCGGTAGGGACAGGGGTGAGCATACGCAGTATTTT
.,.,TRBV2,TRBJ1-1,CASKIRTENTEAFF,TGTGCCAGCAAGATAAGGACAGAGAACACTGAAGCTTTCTTT
.,once,TRBV2,TRBJ1-4,CASKQINEKLFF,TGTGCCAGCAAACAGATTAATGAAAAACTGTTTTTT
.,.,TRBV20-1,TRBJ1-4,CSAISREKLFF,TGCAGTGCTATTTCGCGGGAAAAACTGTTTTTT
.,.,TRBV2,TRBJ1-1,CASSAAVKDGMNTEAFF,TGTGCCAGCTCAGCCGCGGTCAAGGACGGAATGAACACTGAAGCTTTCTTT
.,.,TRBV6-1,TRBJ1-1,CASNQGMNTEAFF,TGTGCCAGCAACCAGGGGATGAACACTGAAGCTTTCTTT
.,.,TRBV6-5,TRBJ2-6,CASRGAAGANVLTF,TGTGCCAGCAGGGGGGCGGCTGGGGCCAACGTCCTGACTTTC
.,.,TRBV5-1,TRBJ2-2,CASSLGHGDRLFF,TGCGCCAGCAGCTTGGGTCATGGGGATCGCCTGTTTTTT
TRBD1,.,TRBV7-6,TRBJ2-7,CASSTSPGQGREQYF,TGTGCCAGCAGCACCTCACCGGGACAGGGTCGCGAGCAGTACTTC
.,.,TRBV27,TRBJ1-5,CASSSNPVTYQPQHF,TGTGCCAGCAGTTCTAACCCCGTAACCTATCAGCCCCAGCATTTT
.,.,TRBV5-6,TRBJ2-1,CASSLIWGSYNEQFF,TGTGCCAGCAGCTTGATATGGGGGTCCTACAATGAGCAGTTCTTC
.,.,TRBV12-5,TRBJ1-4,CASGLVQGQTNEKLFF,TGTGCTAGTGGTTTGGTGCAGGGGCAGACTAATGAAAAACTGTTTTTT
.,.,TRBV15,TRBJ2-3,CATSVGSDTQYF,TGTGCCACCAGCGTAGGGTCAGATACGCAGTATTTT
.,.,TRBV28,TRBJ1-2,CASSLGGDGYTF,TGTGCCAGCAGTTTAGGGGGCGATGGCTACACCTTC
TRBD1,.,TRBV5-6,TRBJ1-1,CASSFRQGKWDTEAFF,TGTGCCAGCAGCTTTAGACAGGGGAAGTGGGACACTGAAGCTTTCTTT
.,.,TRBV15,TRBJ1-3,CATSEGPIGNTIYF,TGTGCCACCAGCGAGGGACCCATCGGAAACACCATATATTTT
.,.,TRBV2,TRBJ1-2,CASSADNYGYTF,TGTGCCAGCAGTGCGGACAACTATGGCTACACCTTC
.,.,TRBV5-4,TRBJ2-5,CASSLRQTYQETQYF,TGTGCCAGCAGCTTGAGACAAACGTACCAAGAGACCCAGTACTTC
.,.,TRBV6-5,TRBJ1-5,CASSPPGESNQPQHF,TGTGCCAGCAGCCCGCCGGGGGAGAGCAATCAGCCCCAGCATTTT
TRBD2,.,TRBV5-1,TRBJ2-1,CASSTGTTDNEQFF,TGCGCCAGCAGTACCGGGACTACCGACAATGAGCAGTTCTTC
TRBD1,.,TRBV10-3,TRBJ2-3,CAIRQQGATDTQYF,TGTGCCATCAGGCAACAGGGGGCCACAGATACGCAGTATTTT
.,.,TRBV18,TRBJ1-4,CASSPESGSNEKLFF,TGTGCCAGCTCACCGGAGTCGGGTTCTAATGAAAAACTGTTTTTT
TRBD1,once,TRBV7-7,TRBJ2-5,CASRAGTARGETQYF,TGTGCCAGCAGGGCCGGGACAGCGAGGGGAGAGACCCAGTACTTC
.,few,TRBV5-5,TRBJ2-7,CASSLGYVGEQYF,TGTGCCAGCAGCTTGGGTTATGTGGGGGAGCAGTACTTC
.,once,TRBV5-1,TRBJ2-3,CASSLTGSPSDTQYF,TGCGCCAGCAGCTTAACCGGGTCTCCGTCAGATACGCAGTATTTT
.,.,TRBV5-1,TRBJ2-5,CASRASGGAAQETQYF,TGCGCCAGCAGAGCTAGTGGGGGGGCGGCCCAAGAGACCCAGTACTTC
.,.,TRBV25-1,TRBJ1-1,CASSRTALNTEAFF,TGTGCCAGCTCTCGGACAGCCTTAAACACTGAAGCTTTCTTT
TRBD1,.,TRBV29-1,TRBJ2-1,CSVEDRQGAYNEQFF,TGCAGCGTTGAAGATCGACAGGGGGCGTACAATGAGCAGTTCTTC
.,.,TRBV6-1,TRBJ1-5,CASSATVDQPQHF,TGTGCCAGCAGTGCCACGGTAGATCAGCCCCAGCATTTT
.,.,TRBV19,TRBJ1-5,CASTPSGGFGQPQHF,TGTGCCAGTACCCCAAGTGGGGGGTTCGGTCAGCCCCAGCATTTT
.,.,TRBV21-1,TRBJ1-6,CASSAGLQDSPLHF,TGTGCCAGCAGCGCGGGCCTCCAGGATTCACCCCTCCACTTT
TRBD1,once,TRBV18,TRBJ1-4,CASSPYTGGTGEKLFF,TGTGCCAGCTCACCATACACAGGGGGCACGGGTGAAAAACTGTTTTTT
.,.,TRBV7-2,TRBJ1-2,CASSLDGIYGYTF,TGTGCCAGCAGCTTAGATGGGATCTATGGCTACACCTTC
.,.,TRBV7-9,TRBJ1-2,CASSPGQWSNYGYTF,TGTGCCAGCAGCCCCGGACAGTGGAGTAACTATGGCTACACCTTC
TRBD1,.,TRBV7-9,TRBJ1-2,CASSSGQGRGYTF,TGTGCCAGCAGCTCCGGACAGGGGAGGGGCTACACCTTC
TRBD2,.,TRBV7-2,TRBJ2-7,CASSLASGGRVEQYF,TGTGCCAGCAGCTTAGCCAGCGGGGGGCGTGTCGAGCAGTACTTC
.,.,TRBV11-2,TRBJ1-3,CASSLGGARSSGNTIYF,TGTGCCAGCAGCTTAGGGGGCGCGCGGTCCTCTGGAAACACCATATATTTT
.,few,TRBV18,TRBJ2-4,CASSPTGPPVNIQYF,TGTGCCAGCTCACCGACCGGGCCTCCGGTTAACATTCAGTACTTC
.,.,TRBV18,TRBJ1-5,CASSPKGGGGNQPQHF,TGTGCCAGCTCACCGAAAGGGGGGGGAGGCAATCAGCCCCAGCATTTT
.,.,TRBV10-3,TRBJ2-1,CAIRGSYNEQFF,TGTGCCATCAGGGGCTCCTACAATGAGCAGTTCTTC
.,few,TRBV2,TRBJ2-7,CASSDLGFALNYEQYF,TGTGCCAGCAGTGATTTGGGTTTTGCCTTAAACTACGAGCAGTACTTC
.,.,TRBV9,TRBJ1-2,CASSVRDGKSTF,TGTGCCAGCAGCGTTCGGGACGGGAAGAGCACCTTC
TRBD2,.,TRBV9,TRBJ2-3,CASSVELAGGGDTQYF,TGTGCCAGCAGCGTAGAGCTAGCGGGGGGGGGAGATACGCAGTATTTT